These 2 T cell receptor beta chains came from one sample sequenced in a study of blood T cell repertoires in COVID-19. Profiled with immunoSEQ multiplex PCR; TCRdb holds only in-frame clones, not every one. The sample holds tens of thousands of clones; approximately 89% are singletons and the top ten take under 5%. What was sequenced was peripheral blood. These receptors came from a man in his sixties with active COVID-19.

The chain couples TRBV9 to TRBJ2-3; D is perhaps TRBD1 (6 bases). Trimming stripped 0 bases from V and 4 bases from J, with 9 bases between. This CDR3 is 14 amino acids long. From germline, CDR1 is SGDLS and CDR2 YYNGEE. CDR3 DNA: TGTGCCAGCAGCGTAGAATACAGGGCAGATACGCAGTATTTT. Protein sequence: CASSVEYRADTQYF.

The chain couples TRBV30 to TRBJ1-2; a possible D gene is TRBD1 (6 bases). V lost 3 bases to trimming and J lost 8 bases, with 13 bases between them. The CDR3 is 12 amino acids. CDR1 GTSNPN and CDR2 SVGIG come from the germline V gene (reference sequence). The CDR3 loop is CAWSAGGLGYTF. The CDR3 region has the DNA TGTGCCTGGAGCGCTGGGGGCCTAGGCTACACCTTC.